The 14 T cell receptor beta chains below all came from one sample that was sequenced in a study of T cells after posttransplantation cyclophosphamide. A marrow graft followed busulfan-fludarabine conditioning, with cyclophosphamide on days +3 and +4. Clones were sequenced by immunoSEQ multiplex PCR, and TCRdb holds only the in-frame ones, with some missing. This sample has around 10,000 clones and no singletons, with approximately 15% in the ten largest. The sequencing used PBMCs, collected after allogeneic stem cell transplant with posttransplant cyclophosphamide. These receptors were taken from a female patient in her thirties or forties who received an allogeneic stem cell transplant from a related donor, was CMV-positive, and had no GVHD. Some T cells may be transferred from the graft donor.

This clone was seen repeatedly, ten times or more. V and J are TRBV19 and TRBJ2-2; tentative D call: TRBD2 (5 bases). Trimming took 9 bases from V and 1 from J, leaving 15 bases between them. The CDR3 consists of 15 residues. CDR1 and CDR2 (germline): LNHDA, SQIVND (reference sequence). The DNA of the CDR3 is TGTGCCAGCGGAGGTCTGCAAGGGAACACCGGGGAGCTGTTTTTT. Residues: CASGGLQGNTGELFF.

Many counts were recorded for this clone. The rearrangement links TRBV28 to TRBJ2-7, with D possibly matching TRBD2 (6 bases). This CDR3 has 15 amino acids. The germline CDR1 and CDR2 sequences are MDHEN and SYDVKM. The V and J ends lost 3 bases and 1 base respectively, with 13 bases between them. As DNA, the CDR3 is TGTGCCAGCAGTTTCGCGGGGCCGCAGTCCTACGAGCAGTACTTC. This encodes CASSFAGPQSYEQYF.

Many counts were recorded for this clone. The V call is TRBV5-1, the J call TRBJ1-6, with TRBD1 identical over 11 bases. In germline, CDR1 is SGHRS, CDR2 YFSETQ. The CDR3 is 18 residues long. With V trimmed by 4 bases and J by 5 bases, 11 bases remained unmatched. The CDR3 DNA reads as TGCGCCAGCAGCCCCTGGACAGGGGGCGGTGTGGATAATTCACCCCTCCACTTT. Its protein product is CASSPWTGGGVDNSPLHF.

There are many counts of this clone. The rearrangement joins TRBV10-1 to TRBJ1-1; D is uncertain. Deletions cut 4 bases from V and 1 base from J, with 7 bases between. The CDR3 length is 13 residues. Germline loops: CDR1 WNHNN, CDR2 SYGVQD (reference sequence). The CDR3 here is CASSVERNTEAFF. CDR3 sequence (DNA): TGCGCCAGCAGTGTGGAGCGGAACACTGAAGCTTTCTTT.

This clone has a count of ten or more. The chain is built from TRBV10-1 and TRBJ2-1; 11 nucleotides align to TRBD1. V lost 6 bases and J lost 9; bases outside the gene matches: 4. The germline CDR1 and CDR2 sequences are WNHNN and SYGVQD (reference sequence). This CDR3 comprises 13 residues. CDR3 sequence (DNA): TGCGCCAGCAGATCGGGACAGGGGGGTGAGCAGTTCTTC. Its translation: CASRSGQGGEQFF.

This clone was seen at least ten times. This chain joins TRBV9 and TRBJ2-2; D is perhaps TRBD2 (5 bases). CDR3 size: 20 residues. Trimming took off 4 bases at V and 0 bases at J, with 25 bases between the two ends. The V gene's germline CDR1 is SGDLS and CDR2 YYNGEE. CDR3 nucleotide sequence: TGTGCCAGCAGCCCCCTAGGTGGTAGGAGGTCGTTCGCGAACACCGGGGAGCTGTTTTTT. Its translation: CASSPLGGRRSFANTGELFF.

The sample holds many counts of this clone. This chain links TRBV18 with TRBJ2-7; TRBD1 is a possible D gene (6 bases). Trimming removed 1 base from V and 7 bases from J, with 17 bases in between. This CDR3 has 15 residues. CDR1 KGHSH and CDR2 LQKENI come from the germline V gene. The CDR3 DNA reads TGTGCCAGCTCACCACGGACAGCCGTCGGAGGAGAGCAGTACTTC. Its translation: CASSPRTAVGGEQYF.

This clone was seen at least ten times. V usage is TRBV7-3 and J usage is TRBJ2-1; TRBD2 matches 13 bases. This CDR3 region has 16 residues. Losses at the gene ends were 5 bases for V and 8 bases for J; bases not matched to a gene: 9. The germline CDR1 and CDR2 sequences are SGHTA and FQGTGA. CDR3 sequence: CASSPWGTSGMDEQFF. DNA for the CDR3: TGTGCCAGCAGCCCTTGGGGGACTAGCGGGATGGATGAGCAGTTCTTC.

This clone appeared many times. The V gene is TRBV4-1, the J gene TRBJ1-4; possibly TRBD1 for D (6 bases). Germline V lookup: CDR1 MGHRA, CDR2 YSYEKL. Trimming shortened V by 3 bases and J by 8 bases, and 10 bases separated the two germline ends. The CDR3 extends over 13 amino acids. This CDR3 is CASSQVRGEKLFF. CDR3 bases: TGCGCCAGCAGCCAGGTTAGGGGGGAAAAACTGTTTTTT.

This clone was counted many times. The chain joins TRBV19 to TRBJ1-5; D unresolved. V was cut by 2 bases and J by 9 bases, with 8 bases left in between. This CDR3 is 12 amino acids long. Germline loops: CDR1 LNHDA, CDR2 SQIVND (reference sequence). The CDR3 region is CASSIPAGPQHF. CDR3 DNA: TGTGCCAGTAGTATACCCGCGGGGCCCCAGCATTTT.

This clone was observed many times. The chain joins TRBV27 to TRBJ1-2, with D perhaps matching TRBD1 (5 bases). Trimming took 3 bases from V and 6 from J, leaving 17 bases between them. The CDR3 runs 15 residues. Germline V CDR1 and CDR2: MNHEY, SMNVEV (reference sequence). CDR3 in DNA: TGTGCCAGCAGTTTTGGGGGGACCGGGCTGAATGGCTACACCTTC. Protein: CASSFGGTGLNGYTF.

This clone was observed at least ten times. The chain links TRBV19 to TRBJ1-5; possible D gene TRBD1, 6 bases. Trimming took off 5 bases at V and 3 bases at J, with 17 bases between the two ends. CDR3 length: 16 amino acids. The V gene's germline CDR1 is LNHDA and CDR2 SQIVND (reference sequence). The CDR3 is CASSVTRTDFNQPQHF. In DNA form, the CDR3 reads TGTGCCAGTAGTGTTACCCGGACAGACTTCAATCAGCCCCAGCATTTT.

This clone was recorded at least ten times. The chain uses TRBV13 and TRBJ2-3; D is perhaps TRBD1 (6 bases). CDR3 size: 15 residues. Germline V gives CDR1 PRHDT, CDR2 FYEKMQ (reference sequence). With 4 bases removed from V and 2 bases from J, the gap between germline ends came to 13 bases. DNA of the CDR3: TGTGCCAGCAGCTCCCCGGGACAACTCACAGATACGCAGTATTTT. This translates into CASSSPGQLTDTQYF.

In its sample, this clone was seen many times. V gene TRBV2 combines with J gene TRBJ1-5, with D uncertain. Germline assignment: CDR1 SNHLY and CDR2 FYNNEI. With 3 bases removed from V and 3 bases from J, the gap between germline ends came to 9 bases. The CDR3 sequence is 14 residues long. The CDR3, as DNA: TGTGCCAGCAGTGACATACACCCCAATCAGCCCCAGCATTTT. Translating gives CASSDIHPNQPQHF. The variable domain in full, completed from reference TRBV2 and TRBJ1-5, reads EPEVTQTPSHQVTQMGQEVILRCVPISNHLYFYWYRQILGQKVEFLVSFYNNEISEKSEIFDDQFSVERPDGSNFTLKIRSTKLEDSAMYFCASSDIHPNQPQHFGDGTRLSIL.